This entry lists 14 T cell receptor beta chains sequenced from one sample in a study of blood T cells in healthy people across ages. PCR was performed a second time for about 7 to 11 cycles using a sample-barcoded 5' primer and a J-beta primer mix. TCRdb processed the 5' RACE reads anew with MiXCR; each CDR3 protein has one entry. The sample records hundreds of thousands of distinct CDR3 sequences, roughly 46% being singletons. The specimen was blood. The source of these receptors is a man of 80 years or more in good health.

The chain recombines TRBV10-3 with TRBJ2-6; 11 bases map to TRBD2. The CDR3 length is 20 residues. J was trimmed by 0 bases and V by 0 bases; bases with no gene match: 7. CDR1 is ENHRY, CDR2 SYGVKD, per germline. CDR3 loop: CAISESNRGLAASGANVLTF. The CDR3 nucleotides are TGTGCCATCAGTGAGTCGAATAGGGGACTAGCGGCCTCTGGGGCCAACGTCCTGACTTTC.

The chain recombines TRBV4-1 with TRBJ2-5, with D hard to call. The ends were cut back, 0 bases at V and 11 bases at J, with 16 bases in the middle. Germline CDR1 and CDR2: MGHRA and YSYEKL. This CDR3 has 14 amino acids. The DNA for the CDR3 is TGCGCCAGCAGCCAAGACCCCGGGTACAATGAGCAGTACTTC. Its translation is CASSQDPGYNEQYF.

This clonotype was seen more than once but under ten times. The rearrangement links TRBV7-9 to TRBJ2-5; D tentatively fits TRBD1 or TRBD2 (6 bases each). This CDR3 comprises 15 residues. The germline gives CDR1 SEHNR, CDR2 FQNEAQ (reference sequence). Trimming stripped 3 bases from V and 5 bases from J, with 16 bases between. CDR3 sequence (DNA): TGTGCCAGCAGCTTGCTAGCGACAGGAGGGGAGACCCAGTACTTC. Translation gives CASSLLATGGETQYF.

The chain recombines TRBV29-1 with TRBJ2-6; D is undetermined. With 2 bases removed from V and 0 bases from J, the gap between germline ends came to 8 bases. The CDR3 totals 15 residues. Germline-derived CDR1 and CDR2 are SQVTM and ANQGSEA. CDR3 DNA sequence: TGCAGCGTTGAATCCCAGGACTCTGGGGCCAACGTCCTGACTTTC. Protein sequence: CSVESQDSGANVLTF.

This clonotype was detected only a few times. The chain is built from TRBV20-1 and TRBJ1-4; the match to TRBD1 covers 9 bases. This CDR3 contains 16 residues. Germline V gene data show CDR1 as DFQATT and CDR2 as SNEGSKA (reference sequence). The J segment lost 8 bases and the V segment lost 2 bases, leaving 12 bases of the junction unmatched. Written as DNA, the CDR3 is TGCAGTGCTAGACCCCGGACAGGGGTCAGGGGGGAAAAACTGTTTTTT. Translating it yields CSARPRTGVRGEKLFF.

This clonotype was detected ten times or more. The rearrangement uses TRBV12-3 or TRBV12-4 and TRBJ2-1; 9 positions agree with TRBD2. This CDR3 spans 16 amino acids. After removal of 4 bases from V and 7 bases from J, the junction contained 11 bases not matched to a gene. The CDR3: CASSSTVGSGRNEQFF. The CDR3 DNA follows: TGTGCCAGCAGTTCGACGGTCGGTAGCGGGAGAAATGAGCAGTTCTTC.

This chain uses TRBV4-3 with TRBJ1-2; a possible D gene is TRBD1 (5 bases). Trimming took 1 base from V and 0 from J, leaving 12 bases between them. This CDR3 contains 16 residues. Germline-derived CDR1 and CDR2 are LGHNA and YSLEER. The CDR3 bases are TGCGCCAGCAGCCAAGGCCGACAGTTAGCTAACTATGGCTACACCTTC. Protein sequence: CASSQGRQLANYGYTF.

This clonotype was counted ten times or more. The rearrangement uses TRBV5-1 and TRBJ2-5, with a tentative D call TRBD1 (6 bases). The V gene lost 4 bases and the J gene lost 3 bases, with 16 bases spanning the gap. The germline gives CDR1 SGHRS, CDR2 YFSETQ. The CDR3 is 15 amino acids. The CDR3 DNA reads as TGCGCCAGCAGCGCCACCGGGACAAGAGAAGAGACCCAGTACTTC. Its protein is CASSATGTREETQYF.

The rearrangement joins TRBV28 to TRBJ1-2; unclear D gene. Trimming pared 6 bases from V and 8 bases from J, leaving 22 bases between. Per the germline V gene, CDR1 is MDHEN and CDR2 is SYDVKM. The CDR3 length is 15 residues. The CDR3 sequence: CASSPAALGVEGYTF. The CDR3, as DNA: TGTGCCAGCAGCCCAGCGGCGCTGGGAGTGGAGGGCTACACCTTC.

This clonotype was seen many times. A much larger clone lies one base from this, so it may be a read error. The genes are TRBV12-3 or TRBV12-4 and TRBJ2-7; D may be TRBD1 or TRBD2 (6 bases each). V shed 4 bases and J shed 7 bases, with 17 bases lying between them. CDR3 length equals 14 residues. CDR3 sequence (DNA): TGTGCCAGCAGTTCCGGGGGCTTGGTTAATGAGCAGTACTTC. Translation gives CASSSGGLVNEQYF.

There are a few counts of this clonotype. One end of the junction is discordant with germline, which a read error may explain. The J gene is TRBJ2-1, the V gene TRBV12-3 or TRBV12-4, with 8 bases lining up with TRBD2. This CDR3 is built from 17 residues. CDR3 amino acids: CTSSLRLAGGAGNEQFF. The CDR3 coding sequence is TGTACCAGCAGCCTGAGGCTAGCGGGTGGGGCGGGCAATGAGCAGTTCTTC.

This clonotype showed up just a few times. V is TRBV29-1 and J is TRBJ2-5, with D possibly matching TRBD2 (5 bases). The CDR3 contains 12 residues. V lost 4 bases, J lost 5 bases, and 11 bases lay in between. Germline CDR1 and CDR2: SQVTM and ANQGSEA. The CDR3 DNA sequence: TGCAGCGTTGTTTTAGCGAGTGAGACCCAGTACTTC. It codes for CSVVLASETQYF.

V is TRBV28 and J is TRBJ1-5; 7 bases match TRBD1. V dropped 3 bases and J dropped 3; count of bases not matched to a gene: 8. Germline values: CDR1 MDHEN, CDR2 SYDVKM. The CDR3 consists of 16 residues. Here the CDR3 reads CASSFGGGANNQPQHF. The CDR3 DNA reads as TGTGCCAGCAGTTTCGGAGGGGGCGCGAACAATCAGCCCCAGCATTTT.

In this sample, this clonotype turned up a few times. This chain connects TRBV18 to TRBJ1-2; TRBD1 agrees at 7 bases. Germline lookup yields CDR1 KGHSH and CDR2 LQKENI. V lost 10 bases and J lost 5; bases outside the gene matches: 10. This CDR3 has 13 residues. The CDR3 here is CATYDREIYGYTF. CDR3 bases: TGTGCCACCTACGACAGGGAGATTTATGGCTACACCTTC.